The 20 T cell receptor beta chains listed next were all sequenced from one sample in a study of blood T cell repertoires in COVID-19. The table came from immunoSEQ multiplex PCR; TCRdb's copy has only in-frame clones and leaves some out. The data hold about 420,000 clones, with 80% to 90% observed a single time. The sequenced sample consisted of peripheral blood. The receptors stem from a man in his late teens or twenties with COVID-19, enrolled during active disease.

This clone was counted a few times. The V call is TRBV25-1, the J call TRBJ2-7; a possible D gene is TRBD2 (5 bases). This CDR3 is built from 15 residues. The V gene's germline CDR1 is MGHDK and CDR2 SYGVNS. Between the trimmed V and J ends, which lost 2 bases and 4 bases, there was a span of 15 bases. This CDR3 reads CASSEPHGIRYEQYF. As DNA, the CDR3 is TGTGCCAGCAGTGAACCCCACGGGATCAGGTACGAGCAGTACTTC.

CDR3 region: CASSWGTGEKLFF. In DNA form, the CDR3 reads TGTGCCAGCAGTTGGGGTACGGGGGAAAAACTGTTTTTT. J is TRBJ1-4 and V is TRBV5-5, with D unclear. CDR1 SGHKS and CDR2 YYEKEE come from the germline V gene (reference sequence). V was cut by 5 bases and J by 8 bases, with 13 bases left in between. There are 13 residues in the CDR3.

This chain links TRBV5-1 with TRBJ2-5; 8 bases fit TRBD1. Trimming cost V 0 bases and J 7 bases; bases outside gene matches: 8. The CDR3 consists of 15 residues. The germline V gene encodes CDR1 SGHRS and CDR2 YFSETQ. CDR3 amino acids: CASSLDGQGLVTQYF. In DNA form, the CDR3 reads TGCGCCAGCAGCTTGGATGGACAGGGCCTAGTGACCCAGTACTTC.

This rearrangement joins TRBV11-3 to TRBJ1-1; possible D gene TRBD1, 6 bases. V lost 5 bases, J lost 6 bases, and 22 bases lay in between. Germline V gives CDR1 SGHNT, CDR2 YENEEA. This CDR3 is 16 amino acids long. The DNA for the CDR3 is TGTGCCAGCAGCCGAAGGGACACCGGGGGGAAGGCTGAAGCTTTCTTT. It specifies CASSRRDTGGKAEAFF.

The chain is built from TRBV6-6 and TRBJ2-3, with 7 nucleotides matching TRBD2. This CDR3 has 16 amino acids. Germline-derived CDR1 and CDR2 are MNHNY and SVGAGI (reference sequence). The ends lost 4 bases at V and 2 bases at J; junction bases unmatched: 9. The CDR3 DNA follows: TGTGCCAGCAGTTCCCCCCAGCGGGGCCACACAGATACGCAGTATTTT. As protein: CASSSPQRGHTDTQYF.

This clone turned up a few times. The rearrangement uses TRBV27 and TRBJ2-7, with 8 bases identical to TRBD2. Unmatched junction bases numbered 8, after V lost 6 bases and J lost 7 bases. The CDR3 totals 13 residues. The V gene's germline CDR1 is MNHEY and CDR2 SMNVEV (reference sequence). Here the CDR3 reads CASRNSGDREQYF. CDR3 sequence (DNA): TGTGCCAGCAGGAATAGCGGGGATCGGGAGCAGTACTTC.

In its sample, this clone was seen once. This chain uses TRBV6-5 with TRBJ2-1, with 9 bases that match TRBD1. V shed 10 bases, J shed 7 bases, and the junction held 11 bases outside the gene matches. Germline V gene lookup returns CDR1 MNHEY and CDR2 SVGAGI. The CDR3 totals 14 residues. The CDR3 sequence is CATLPGTGFNEQFF. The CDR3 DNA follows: TGTGCCACCCTCCCAGGGACAGGGTTTAATGAGCAGTTCTTC.

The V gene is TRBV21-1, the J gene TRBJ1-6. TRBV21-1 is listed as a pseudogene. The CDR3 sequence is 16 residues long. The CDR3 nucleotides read TGTGCCAGCTCCCCCGCCTCGTGGTACTGGAATTCACCCCTCCACTTT. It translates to CASSPASWYWNSPLHF.

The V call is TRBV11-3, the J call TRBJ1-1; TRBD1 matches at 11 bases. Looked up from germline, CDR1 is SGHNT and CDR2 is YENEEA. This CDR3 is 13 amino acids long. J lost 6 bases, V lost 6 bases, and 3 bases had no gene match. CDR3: CASRWTGGPEAFF. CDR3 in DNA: TGTGCCAGCAGATGGACAGGGGGCCCTGAAGCTTTCTTT.

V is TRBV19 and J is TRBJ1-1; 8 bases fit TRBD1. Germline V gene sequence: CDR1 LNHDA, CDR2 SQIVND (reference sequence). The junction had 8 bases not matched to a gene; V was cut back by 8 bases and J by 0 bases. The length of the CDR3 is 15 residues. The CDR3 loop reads CASLAGTGLNTEAFF. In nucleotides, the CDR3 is TGTGCCAGTCTAGCCGGGACAGGTCTGAACACTGAAGCTTTCTTT.

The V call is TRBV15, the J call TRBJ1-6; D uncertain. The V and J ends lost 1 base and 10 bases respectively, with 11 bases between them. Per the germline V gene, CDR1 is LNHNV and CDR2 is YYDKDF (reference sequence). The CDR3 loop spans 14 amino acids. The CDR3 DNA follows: TGTGCCACCAGCAGAGTACCAATGGGCTCACCCCTCCACTTT. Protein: CATSRVPMGSPLHF.

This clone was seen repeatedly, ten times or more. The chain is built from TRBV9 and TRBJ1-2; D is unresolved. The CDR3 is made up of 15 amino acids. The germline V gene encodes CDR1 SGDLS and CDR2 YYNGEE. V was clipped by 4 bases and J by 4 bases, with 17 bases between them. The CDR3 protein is CASSPELSVLYGYTF. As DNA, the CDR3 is TGTGCCAGCAGCCCCGAATTATCAGTCCTCTATGGCTACACCTTC.

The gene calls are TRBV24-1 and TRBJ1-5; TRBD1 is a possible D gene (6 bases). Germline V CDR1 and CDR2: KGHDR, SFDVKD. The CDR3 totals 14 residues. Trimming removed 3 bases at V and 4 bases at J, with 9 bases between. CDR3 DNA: TGTGCCACCAGTGATACGGACAGTAATCAGCCCCAGCATTTT. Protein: CATSDTDSNQPQHF.

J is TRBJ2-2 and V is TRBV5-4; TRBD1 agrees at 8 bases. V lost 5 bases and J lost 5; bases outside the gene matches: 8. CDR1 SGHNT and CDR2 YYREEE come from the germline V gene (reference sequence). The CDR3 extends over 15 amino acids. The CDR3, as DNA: TGTGCCAGCAGGATAGGACAGGGAGAGACCGGGGAGCTGTTTTTT. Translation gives CASRIGQGETGELFF.

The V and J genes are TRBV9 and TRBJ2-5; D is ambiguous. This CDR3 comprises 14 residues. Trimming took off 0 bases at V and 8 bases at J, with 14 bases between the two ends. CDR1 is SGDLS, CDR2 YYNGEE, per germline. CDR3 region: CASSVGLVGTTQYF. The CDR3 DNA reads TGTGCCAGCAGCGTAGGGCTAGTGGGTACAACCCAGTACTTC. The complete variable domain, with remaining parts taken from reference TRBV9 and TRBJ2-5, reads DSGVTQTPKHLITATGQRVTLRCSPRSGDLSVYWYQQSLDQGLQFLIQYYNGEERAKGNILERFSAQQFPDLHSELNLSSLELGDSALYFCASSVGLVGTTQYFGPGTRLLVL.

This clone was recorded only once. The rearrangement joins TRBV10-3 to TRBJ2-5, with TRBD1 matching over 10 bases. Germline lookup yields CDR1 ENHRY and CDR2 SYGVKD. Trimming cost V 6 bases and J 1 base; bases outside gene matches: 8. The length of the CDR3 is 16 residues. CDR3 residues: CAIRDSDRGSQETQYF. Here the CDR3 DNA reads TGTGCCATCAGGGATTCGGACAGGGGGAGCCAAGAGACCCAGTACTTC.

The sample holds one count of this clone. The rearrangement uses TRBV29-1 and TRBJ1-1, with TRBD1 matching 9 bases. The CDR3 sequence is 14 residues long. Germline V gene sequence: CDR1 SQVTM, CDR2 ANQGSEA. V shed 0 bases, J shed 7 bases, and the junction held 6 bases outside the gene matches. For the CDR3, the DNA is TGCAGCGTTGAAGACGGGGACAGGGTGGGTGAAGCTTTCTTT. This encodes CSVEDGDRVGEAFF.

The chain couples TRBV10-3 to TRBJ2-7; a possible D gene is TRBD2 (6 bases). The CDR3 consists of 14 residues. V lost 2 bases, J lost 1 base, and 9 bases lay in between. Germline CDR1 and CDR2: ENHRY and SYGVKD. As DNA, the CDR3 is TGTGCCATCAGTGAGCGGGAGCGGTCCTACGAGCAGTACTTC. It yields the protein CAISERERSYEQYF.

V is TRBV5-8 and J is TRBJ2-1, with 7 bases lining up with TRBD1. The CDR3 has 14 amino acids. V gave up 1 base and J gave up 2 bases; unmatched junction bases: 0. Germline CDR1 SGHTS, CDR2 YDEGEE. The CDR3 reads CASSLQGAYNEQFF. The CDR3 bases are TGTGCCAGCAGCTTGCAGGGGGCCTACAATGAGCAGTTCTTC.

The CDR3 DNA sequence: TGTGCCAGCAGTCCCGGACATCAGACTGAAGCTTTCTTT. Residues: CASSPGHQTEAFF. The rearrangement links TRBV7-9 to TRBJ1-1; D might be TRBD1 (5 bases). This CDR3 has 13 residues. Per germline, CDR1 SEHNR and CDR2 FQNEAQ (reference sequence). Trimming left V 6 bases short and J 5 bases short, with 13 bases between.